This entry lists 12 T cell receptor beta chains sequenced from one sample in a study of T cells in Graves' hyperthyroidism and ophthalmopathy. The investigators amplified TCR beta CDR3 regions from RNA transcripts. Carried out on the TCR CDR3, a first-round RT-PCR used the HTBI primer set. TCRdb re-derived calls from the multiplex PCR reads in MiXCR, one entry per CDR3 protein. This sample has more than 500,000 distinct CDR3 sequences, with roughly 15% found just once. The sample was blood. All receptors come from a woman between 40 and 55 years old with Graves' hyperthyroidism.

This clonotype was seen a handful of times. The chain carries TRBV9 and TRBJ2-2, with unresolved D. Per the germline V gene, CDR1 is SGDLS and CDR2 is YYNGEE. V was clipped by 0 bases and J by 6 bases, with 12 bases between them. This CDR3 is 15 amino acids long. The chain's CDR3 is CASSVAGVIAGELFF. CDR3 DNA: TGTGCCAGCAGCGTAGCTGGGGTCATCGCCGGGGAGCTGTTTTTT.

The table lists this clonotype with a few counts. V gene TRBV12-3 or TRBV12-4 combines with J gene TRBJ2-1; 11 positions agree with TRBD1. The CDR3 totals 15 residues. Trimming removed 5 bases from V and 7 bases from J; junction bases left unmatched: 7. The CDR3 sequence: CASSADRGLYNEQFF. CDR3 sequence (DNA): TGTGCCAGCAGTGCGGACAGGGGGCTGTATAATGAGCAGTTCTTC.

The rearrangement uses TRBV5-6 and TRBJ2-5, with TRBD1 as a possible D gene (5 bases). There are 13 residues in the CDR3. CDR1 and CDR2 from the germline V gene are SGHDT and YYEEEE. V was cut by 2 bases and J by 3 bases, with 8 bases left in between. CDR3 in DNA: TGTGCCAGCAGCTTCAGACAGAAAGAGACCCAGTACTTC. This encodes CASSFRQKETQYF.

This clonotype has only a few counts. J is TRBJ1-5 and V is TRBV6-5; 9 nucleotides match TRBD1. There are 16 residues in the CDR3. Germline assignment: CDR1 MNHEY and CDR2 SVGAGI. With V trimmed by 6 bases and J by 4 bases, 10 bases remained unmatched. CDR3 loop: CASRYEQGAGNQPQHF. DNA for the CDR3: TGTGCCAGCAGGTATGAACAGGGGGCTGGTAATCAGCCCCAGCATTTT.

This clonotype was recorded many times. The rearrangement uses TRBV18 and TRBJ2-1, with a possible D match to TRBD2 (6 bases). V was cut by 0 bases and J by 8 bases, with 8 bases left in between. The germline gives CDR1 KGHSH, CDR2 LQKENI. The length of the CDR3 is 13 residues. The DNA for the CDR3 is TGTGCCAGCTCACCACCGGGGGACTATGAGCAGTTCTTC. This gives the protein CASSPPGDYEQFF. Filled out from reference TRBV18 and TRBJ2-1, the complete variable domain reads NAGVMQNPRHLVRRRGQEARLRCSPMKGHSHVYWYRQLPEEGLKFMVYLQKENIIDESGMPKERFSAEFPKEGPSILRIQQVVRGDSAAYFCASSPPGDYEQFFGPGTRLTVL.

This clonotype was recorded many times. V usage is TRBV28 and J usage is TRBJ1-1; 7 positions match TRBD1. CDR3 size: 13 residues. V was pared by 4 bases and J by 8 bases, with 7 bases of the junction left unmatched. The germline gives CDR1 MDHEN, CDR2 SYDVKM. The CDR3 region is CASSSGQLREAFF. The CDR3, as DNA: TGTGCCAGCAGTTCGGGACAGCTCAGGGAAGCTTTCTTT.

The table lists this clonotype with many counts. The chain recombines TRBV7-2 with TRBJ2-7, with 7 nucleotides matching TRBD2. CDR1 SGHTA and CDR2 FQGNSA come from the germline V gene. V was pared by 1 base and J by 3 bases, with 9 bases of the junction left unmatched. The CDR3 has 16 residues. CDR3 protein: CASSLGTPGGGYEQYF. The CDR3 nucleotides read TGTGCCAGCAGCTTAGGGACACCGGGCGGGGGCTACGAGCAGTACTTC.

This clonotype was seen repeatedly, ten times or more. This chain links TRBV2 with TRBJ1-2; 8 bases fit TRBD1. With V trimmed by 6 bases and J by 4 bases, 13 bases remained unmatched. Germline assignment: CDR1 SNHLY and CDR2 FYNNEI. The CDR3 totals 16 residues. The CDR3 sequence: CASSATDRGGGYGYTF. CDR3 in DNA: TGTGCCAGCAGCGCGACCGACAGGGGAGGAGGCTATGGCTACACCTTC.

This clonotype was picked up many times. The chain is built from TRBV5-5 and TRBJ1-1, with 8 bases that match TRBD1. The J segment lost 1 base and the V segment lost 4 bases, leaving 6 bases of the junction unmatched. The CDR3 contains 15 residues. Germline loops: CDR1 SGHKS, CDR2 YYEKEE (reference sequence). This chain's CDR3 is CASSPQGARNTEAFF. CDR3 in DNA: TGTGCCAGCAGCCCCCAGGGGGCGCGGAACACTGAAGCTTTCTTT.

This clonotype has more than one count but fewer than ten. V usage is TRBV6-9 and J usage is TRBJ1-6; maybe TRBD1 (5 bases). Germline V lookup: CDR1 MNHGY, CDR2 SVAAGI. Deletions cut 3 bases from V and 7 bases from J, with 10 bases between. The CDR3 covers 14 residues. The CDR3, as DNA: TGTGCCAGCAGTTACGGGACGGGAAATTCACCCCTCCACTTT. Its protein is CASSYGTGNSPLHF.

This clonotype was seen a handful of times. DNA for the CDR3: TGTGCCAGCAGCTTAGGTGGCAACAGGCAAGAGACCCAGTACTTC. Encoded protein: CASSLGGNRQETQYF. The chain links TRBV7-2 to TRBJ2-5; maybe TRBD1 (5 bases). V lost 1 base and J 2 bases, leaving 11 bases between the germline ends. CDR3 length equals 15 residues. Looked up from germline, CDR1 is SGHTA and CDR2 is FQGNSA. Full variable domain (outside the CDR3, taken from reference TRBV7-2 and TRBJ2-5): GAGVSQSPSNKVTEKGKDVELRCDPISGHTALYWYRQSLGQGLEFLIYFQGNSAPDKSGLPSDRFSAERTGGSVSTLTIQRTQQEDSAVYLCASSLGGNRQETQYFGPGTRLLVL.

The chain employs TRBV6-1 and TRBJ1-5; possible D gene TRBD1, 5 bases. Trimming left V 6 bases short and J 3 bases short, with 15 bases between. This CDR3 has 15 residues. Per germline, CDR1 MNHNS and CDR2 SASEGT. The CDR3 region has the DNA TGTGCCAGCAGCCAAGTTTCAGGGAACAATCAGCCCCAGCATTTT. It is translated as CASSQVSGNNQPQHF.